These T cell receptor beta chains were read from a single sample in a study of PD-1 blockade in classical Hodgkin lymphoma. Produced via immunoSEQ multiplex PCR; TCRdb's table is partial and in-frame only. The sample consists of under 35,000 clones, approximately 70% of them appearing once. The sequences come from peripheral blood mononuclear cells (PBMCs), collected before the fourth cycle of nivolumab. The receptors originated from a human donor with classical Hodgkin lymphoma. CDR3s include the opening cysteine and the closing phenylalanine or tryptophan. The order of the fields is D gene, CDR3 length, clone size, V gene, J gene, CDR3 protein, CDR3 DNA. The D gene is left open where the match is weak. Rows may omit the clone size; those that give it use once, few, many or a size class.

D: NA; length: 13; size: NA; V: TRBV30; J: TRBJ1-5; CDR3: CAWSSRGNQPQHF; DNA: TGTGCCTGGAGTAGCCGGGGCAATCAGCCCCAGCATTTT
D: NA; length: 12; size: NA; V: TRBV14; J: TRBJ2-1; CDR3: CASSPLGNEQFF; DNA: TGTGCCAGCAGCCCTCTGGGTAATGAGCAGTTCTTC
D: NA; length: 15; size: few; V: TRBV28; J: TRBJ1-1; CDR3: CASSSRLTGNTEAFF; DNA: TGTGCCAGCAGTTCGCGGCTGACCGGGAACACTGAAGCTTTCTTT
D: TRBD2; length: 15; size: few; V: TRBV30; J: TRBJ2-1; CDR3: CASTGTSGVWNEQFF; DNA: TGTGCCTCCACCGGTACTAGCGGGGTCTGGAATGAGCAGTTCTTC
D: NA; length: 15; size: medium-sized; V: TRBV19; J: TRBJ1-5; CDR3: CASSQTAGGNQPQHF; DNA: TGTGCCAGTTCGCAGACTGCCGGGGGCAATCAGCCCCAGCATTTT
D: TRBD2; length: 16; size: once; V: TRBV19; J: TRBJ2-3; CDR3: CASSGRRGLGPDTQYF; DNA: TGTGCCAGTAGCGGGAGGAGAGGTTTGGGGCCAGATACGCAGTATTTT
D: NA; length: 14; size: once; V: TRBV5-1; J: TRBJ2-3; CDR3: CASSFGGSTDTQYF; DNA: TGCGCCAGCAGCTTTGGGGGGAGCACAGATACGCAGTATTTT
D: NA; length: 14; size: NA; V: TRBV7-2; J: TRBJ1-1; CDR3: CASSLLSLNTEAFF; DNA: TGTGCCAGCAGCTTACTGTCCCTGAACACTGAAGCTTTCTTT
D: TRBD1; length: 17; size: NA; V: TRBV7-2; J: TRBJ1-4; CDR3: CASSLAGGGTGVEKLFF; DNA: TGTGCCAGCAGCTTAGCCGGCGGGGGGACAGGGGTTGAAAAACTGTTTTTT
D: NA; length: 16; size: NA; V: TRBV4-2; J: TRBJ1-6; CDR3: CASSQEGALEDSPLHF; DNA: TGTGCCAGCAGCCAAGAGGGGGCCCTTGAAGATTCACCCCTCCACTTT
D: NA; length: 14; size: NA; V: TRBV6-5; J: TRBJ2-7; CDR3: CASSYTDTHYEQYF; DNA: TGTGCCAGCAGTTACACAGATACCCACTACGAGCAGTACTTC
D: TRBD1; length: 16; size: NA; V: TRBV7-9; J: TRBJ1-1; CDR3: CASSLGTGQRGGEAFF; DNA: TGTGCCAGCAGCTTAGGGACGGGACAGCGGGGGGGCGAAGCTTTCTTT
D: NA; length: 14; size: few; V: TRBV4-3; J: TRBJ1-4; CDR3: CASSPINGNEKLFF; DNA: TGCGCCAGCAGTCCTATCAACGGCAATGAAAAACTGTTTTTT
D: NA; length: 12; size: NA; V: TRBV18; J: TRBJ2-7; CDR3: CASSPSSPEQYF; DNA: TGTGCCAGCTCACCCTCTTCCCCCGAGCAGTACTTC
D: NA; length: 15; size: few; V: TRBV7-2; J: TRBJ1-5; CDR3: CASSPSDGRNQPQHF; DNA: TGTGCCAGCAGCCCCTCGGACGGACGTAATCAGCCCCAGCATTTT
D: TRBD1; length: 13; size: NA; V: TRBV6-6; J: TRBJ1-2; CDR3: CASSTTGVSGYTF; DNA: TGTGCCAGCAGTACGACAGGGGTTAGTGGCTACACCTTC
D: TRBD1; length: 15; size: NA; V: TRBV5-6; J: TRBJ2-1; CDR3: CASSLTGGSYNEQFF; DNA: TGTGCCAGCAGTCTTACAGGGGGTAGCTACAATGAGCAGTTCTTC
D: TRBD1; length: 15; size: NA; V: TRBV28; J: TRBJ2-7; CDR3: CASRLPGQGRYEQYF; DNA: TGTGCCAGCAGACTCCCGGGACAGGGGAGGTACGAGCAGTACTTC
D: TRBD1; length: 16; size: few; V: TRBV4-1; J: TRBJ2-3; CDR3: CASSEGQGASTDTQYF; DNA: TGCGCCAGCAGCGAGGGCCAGGGGGCTAGCACAGATACGCAGTATTTT
D: NA; length: 15; size: NA; V: TRBV5-6; J: TRBJ2-7; CDR3: CASSPQGGSSYEQYF; DNA: TGTGCCAGCAGCCCCCAGGGTGGAAGCTCCTACGAGCAGTACTTC
D: NA; length: 14; size: NA; V: TRBV30; J: TRBJ2-7; CDR3: CAWRGALKPYEQYF; DNA: TGTGCCTGGAGAGGGGCTCTTAAACCCTACGAGCAGTACTTC
D: TRBD1; length: 19; size: NA; V: TRBV9; J: TRBJ1-3; CDR3: CASSVAPVGQGGSGNTIYF; DNA: TGTGCCAGCAGCGTAGCCCCGGTTGGACAGGGGGGATCTGGAAACACCATATATTTT
D: NA; length: 14; size: NA; V: TRBV19; J: TRBJ2-7; CDR3: CASSIVSSTGEQYF; DNA: TGTGCCAGTAGTATAGTTTCCTCTACCGGCGAGCAGTACTTC
D: NA; length: 16; size: NA; V: TRBV7-2; J: TRBJ2-4; CDR3: CASSPGREIAKNIQYF; DNA: TGTGCCAGCAGCCCAGGCCGGGAGATAGCCAAAAACATTCAGTACTTC
D: NA; length: 17; size: NA; V: TRBV7-2; J: TRBJ1-6; CDR3: CASSLDGRRAVGSPLHF; DNA: TGTGCCAGCAGCTTAGACGGGCGGAGGGCGGTAGGATCACCCCTCCACTTT
D: TRBD1; length: 14; size: NA; V: TRBV6-5; J: TRBJ1-2; CDR3: CASSYLGQGAGYTF; DNA: TGTGCCAGCAGTTACTTGGGACAGGGTGCCGGCTACACCTTC
D: TRBD2; length: 17; size: NA; V: TRBV5-1; J: TRBJ2-7; CDR3: CASSSILGTSATYEQYF; DNA: TGCGCCAGCAGCTCAATTCTCGGGACTAGCGCGACCTACGAGCAGTACTTC
D: NA; length: 17; size: NA; V: TRBV5-8; J: TRBJ2-5; CDR3: CASSFLDFGWQQETQYF; DNA: TGTGCCAGCAGCTTCCTCGATTTCGGTTGGCAGCAAGAGACCCAGTACTTC
D: TRBD1; length: 15; size: NA; V: TRBV9; J: TRBJ2-3; CDR3: CASSAGTGVTDTQYF; DNA: TGTGCCAGCAGCGCCGGGACAGGGGTTACAGATACGCAGTATTTT
D: TRBD2; length: 13; size: NA; V: TRBV5-6; J: TRBJ2-1; CDR3: CASSMGLVREQFF; DNA: TGTGCCAGCAGCATGGGACTAGTGCGTGAGCAGTTCTTC
D: NA; length: 16; size: NA; V: TRBV6-5; J: TRBJ1-4; CDR3: CASSYSVLGSNEKLFF; DNA: TGTGCCAGCAGTTACTCAGTCCTGGGTTCTAATGAAAAACTGTTTTTT